A selection of T cell receptor beta chains follows, all from one sample in a study of T cell repertoires in cytomegalovirus infection. Their antigens are not known. TCRdb reanalysed the reads using MiXCR and keeps one entry per CDR3 protein. The sample gives around 100,000 distinct CDR3 sequences, around 10% of which show up once; 31% is in the top ten. The sequencing sample was made of PBMCs, sequenced either directly or after in vitro stimulation (not recorded which). The receptors derive from a human donor in good health (CMV status not recorded). Some clones in this sample may be carry-over from other donors' samples. Each CDR3 is given with its conserved first and last residue. D genes are given only for firm matches. A clone size is listed for some rows: how often the clone was seen (once, few, many), or a class if it is expanded.

>-|TRBV7-2|TRBJ2-1|few
CASSLLGLETDEQFF
TGTGCCAGCAGCTTATTGGGGCTAGAGACCGATGAGCAGTTCTTC
>-|TRBV7-9|TRBJ1-1|many
CASSFGDAEAFF
TGTGCCAGCAGCTTCGGGGATGCTGAAGCTTTCTTT
>TRBD2|TRBV9|TRBJ2-3|many
CASSPRAGGTDTQYF
TGTGCCAGCAGCCCCCGAGCGGGAGGGACAGATACGCAGTATTTT
>-|TRBV18|TRBJ1-2|few
CASSPGENNYGYTF
TGTGCCAGCTCACCCGGGGAAAACAACTATGGCTACACCTTC
>-|TRBV12-5|TRBJ1-2|many
CASGLFMRDGGYTF
TGTGCTAGTGGTTTGTTTATGCGGGATGGTGGCTACACCTTC
>-|TRBV20-1|TRBJ2-5|-
CSARHVAETQYF
TGCAGTGCTAGACATGTCGCGGAGACCCAGTACTTC
>-|TRBV19|TRBJ2-3|-
CASSIGALTDTQYF
TGTGCCAGTAGTATCGGCGCCCTCACAGATACGCAGTATTTT
>-|TRBV12-3/TRBV12-4|TRBJ1-5|many
CASSFDEGIQPQHF
TGTGCCAGCAGTTTCGACGAAGGGATACAGCCCCAGCATTTT
>-|TRBV7-2|TRBJ2-4|many
CASSLGGMPAKNIQYF
TGTGCCAGCAGCTTAGGTGGGATGCCGGCCAAAAACATTCAGTACTTC
>-|TRBV6-5|TRBJ1-1|many
CASSSRRGHGAMNTEAFF
TGTGCCAGCAGCTCCCGGCGGGGCCACGGGGCCATGAACACTGAAGCTTTCTTT
>TRBD1|TRBV12-3/TRBV12-4|TRBJ1-2|few
CASSQGTGGLEGYTF
TGTGCCAGCAGCCAAGGGACAGGGGGATTGGAAGGCTACACCTTC
>-|TRBV6-2/TRBV6-3|TRBJ2-3|-
CASSYASGVFADTQYF
TGTGCCAGCAGTTACGCGTCGGGAGTATTTGCAGATACGCAGTATTTT
>-|TRBV7-2|TRBJ2-5|many
CASSQTGVGTQYF
TGTGCCAGCAGCCAAACGGGTGTTGGGACCCAGTACTTC
>-|TRBV6-5|TRBJ2-7|many
CASSYSRGLGEQYF
TGTGCCAGCAGTTACTCACGGGGGCTAGGCGAGCAGTACTTC
>-|TRBV28|TRBJ2-7|few
CASSFRGVHEQYF
TGTGCCAGCAGTTTCAGGGGTGTCCACGAGCAGTACTTC
>-|TRBV4-1|TRBJ2-2|-
CASNYPFGTGELFF
TGCGCCAGCAACTACCCCTTCGGCACCGGGGAGCTGTTTTTT
>TRBD1|TRBV7-2|TRBJ1-4|many
CASSRTGEVEKLFF
TGTGCCAGCAGCCGGACAGGGGAGGTCGAAAAACTGTTTTTT
>-|TRBV4-3|TRBJ1-2|many
CASSQDSAGREGYTF
TGCGCCAGCAGCCAAGATTCGGCAGGGAGGGAGGGCTACACCTTC
>TRBD2|TRBV2|TRBJ2-3|many
CASRTGTSGSTDTQYF
TGTGCCAGCAGAACCGGGACTAGCGGGAGCACAGATACGCAGTATTTT
>-|TRBV4-2|TRBJ2-3|many
CASSQDPQVRADTQYF
TGTGCCAGCAGCCAAGATCCACAGGTTCGAGCAGATACGCAGTATTTT
>TRBD1|TRBV27|TRBJ2-2|few
CASSPGGSGELFF
TGTGCCAGCAGCCCAGGGGGATCCGGGGAGCTGTTTTTT
>-|TRBV29-1|TRBJ2-3|few
CSVGSDTQYF
TGCAGCGTAGGGTCAGATACGCAGTATTTT
>TRBD2|TRBV29-1|TRBJ2-7|few
CSVGLAGYEQYF
TGCAGCGTTGGACTAGCGGGGTACGAGCAGTACTTC
>-|TRBV14|TRBJ1-1|-
CATSNSMNTEAFF
TGTGCCACCTCAAACAGCATGAACACTGAAGCTTTCTTT
>-|TRBV27|TRBJ2-7|many
CASSFAGSGNEQYF
TGTGCCAGCAGTTTCGCCGGGAGTGGCAACGAGCAGTACTTC
>-|TRBV28|TRBJ1-2|-
CASSSWGQRNYGYTF
TGTGCCAGCAGTTCTTGGGGACAACGTAACTATGGCTACACCTTC
>-|TRBV6-5|TRBJ2-1|-
CASSYKRGNEQFF
TGTGCCAGCAGTTACAAGAGAGGCAATGAGCAGTTCTTC
>-|TRBV7-9|TRBJ2-1|many
CASSLAQLGWGFYNEQFF
TGTGCCAGCAGCTTAGCCCAACTCGGCTGGGGATTTTACAATGAGCAGTTCTTC
>-|TRBV10-2|TRBJ2-7|-
CASSEIAYEQYF
TGCGCCAGCAGTGAGATAGCGTACGAGCAGTACTTC
>-|TRBV27|TRBJ2-4|many
CASSSQLVSKNIQYF
TGTGCCAGCAGTTCCCAACTAGTGTCCAAAAACATTCAGTACTTC
>TRBD1|TRBV29-1|TRBJ1-1|few
CSVDRGRGMNTEAFF
TGCAGCGTTGACAGGGGGCGCGGGATGAACACTGAAGCTTTCTTT
>-|TRBV12-3/TRBV12-4|TRBJ2-2|few
CASSLVGPGAGELFF
TGTGCCAGCAGTTTAGTGGGACCAGGGGCCGGGGAGCTGTTTTTT
>-|TRBV27|TRBJ2-3|many
CASSLKKLYRVGGTDTQYF
TGTGCCAGCAGTTTGAAGAAACTTTACAGGGTCGGTGGCACAGATACGCAGTATTTT
>-|TRBV7-2|TRBJ2-1|many
CASSLDPLYNEQFF
TGTGCCAGCAGCTTAGACCCCCTTTATAATGAGCAGTTCTTC
>-|TRBV6-5|TRBJ1-2|-
CASGTVYGYTF
TGTGCCAGCGGGACGGTTTATGGCTACACCTTC
>TRBD2|TRBV27|TRBJ2-5|few
CASSPPSGRSKTQYF
TGTGCCAGCAGTCCGCCTAGCGGGAGATCGAAGACCCAGTACTTC
>-|TRBV7-9|TRBJ1-1|many
CASSLVQSEAFF
TGTGCCAGCAGCTTAGTCCAGTCTGAAGCTTTCTTT
>-|TRBV25-1|TRBJ1-6|few
CASSGVGGYNSPLHF
TGTGCCAGCAGCGGGGTGGGGGGATATAATTCACCCCTCCACTTT
>-|TRBV7-2|TRBJ1-2|many
CASSLAGTWENGYTF
TGTGCCAGCAGCTTAGCCGGGACATGGGAGAATGGCTACACCTTC
>-|TRBV7-2|TRBJ1-3|many
CASSYSRVNTIYF
TGTGCCAGCAGCTACTCTCGAGTAAACACCATATATTTT
>TRBD2|TRBV7-8|TRBJ2-1|large
CASSLGTSLQNEQFF
TGTGCCAGCAGCTTAGGGACTAGCCTGCAGAATGAGCAGTTCTTC
>TRBD1|TRBV9|TRBJ2-1|-
CASARVGTGPYNEQFF
TGTGCCAGCGCCAGGGTTGGGACAGGGCCCTACAATGAGCAGTTCTTC
>TRBD2|TRBV2|TRBJ2-5|many
CASSITSEYVQETQYF
TGTGCCAGCAGTATTACTAGCGAGTACGTTCAAGAGACCCAGTACTTC
>-|TRBV4-1|TRBJ1-5|-
CASSHLAGSNQPQHF
TGCGCCAGCAGCCATTTGGCAGGGAGCAATCAGCCCCAGCATTTT
>-|TRBV20-1|TRBJ1-5|few
CSARDGGANQPQHF
TGCAGTGCTAGAGATGGGGGGGCCAATCAGCCCCAGCATTTT
>-|TRBV19|TRBJ2-2|-
CASSIVSPGPNTGELFF
TGTGCCAGTAGTATAGTATCTCCAGGGCCGAACACCGGGGAGCTGTTTTTT
>TRBD1|TRBV28|TRBJ2-6|few
CASSSGTGGTGANVLTF
TGTGCCAGCAGTTCAGGGACAGGGGGCACCGGGGCCAACGTCCTGACTTTC
>-|TRBV6-6|TRBJ2-1|many
CASARERWSEQFF
TGTGCCAGCGCCCGGGAGCGGTGGAGTGAGCAGTTCTTC
>-|TRBV18|TRBJ1-3|-
CASSLDRTSGNTIYF
TGTGCCAGCTCCCTCGACAGGACGTCTGGAAACACCATATATTTT
>-|TRBV4-1|TRBJ2-2|-
CASSHRRTGNTGELFF
TGCGCCAGCAGCCATCGTCGTACTGGGAACACCGGGGAGCTGTTTTTT
>TRBD1|TRBV2|TRBJ2-7|many
CASSEEQGNNYEQYF
TGTGCCAGCAGTGAAGAACAGGGGAATAATTACGAGCAGTACTTC
>TRBD2|TRBV5-1|TRBJ2-3|-
CASSSGLWTSAMGTDTQYF
TGCGCCAGCAGCTCCGGCCTTTGGACTAGCGCGATGGGCACAGATACGCAGTATTTT
>TRBD1|TRBV20-1|TRBJ2-2|many
CSAQDSGTGGTGELFF
TGCAGTGCCCAGGATTCCGGGACAGGGGGTACCGGGGAGCTGTTTTTT
>TRBD1|TRBV6-2/TRBV6-3|TRBJ1-5|many
CASLGDQFDRGLYQPQHF
TGTGCCAGCCTCGGGGACCAGTTCGACAGGGGCCTTTATCAGCCCCAGCATTTT
>-|TRBV6-1|TRBJ2-5|many
CASSRDFQETQYF
TGTGCCAGCAGTCGGGACTTTCAAGAGACCCAGTACTTC
>-|TRBV19|TRBJ2-1|many
CASSRPSNPYNEQFF
TGTGCCAGTAGCCGACCCAGCAACCCGTACAATGAGCAGTTCTTC